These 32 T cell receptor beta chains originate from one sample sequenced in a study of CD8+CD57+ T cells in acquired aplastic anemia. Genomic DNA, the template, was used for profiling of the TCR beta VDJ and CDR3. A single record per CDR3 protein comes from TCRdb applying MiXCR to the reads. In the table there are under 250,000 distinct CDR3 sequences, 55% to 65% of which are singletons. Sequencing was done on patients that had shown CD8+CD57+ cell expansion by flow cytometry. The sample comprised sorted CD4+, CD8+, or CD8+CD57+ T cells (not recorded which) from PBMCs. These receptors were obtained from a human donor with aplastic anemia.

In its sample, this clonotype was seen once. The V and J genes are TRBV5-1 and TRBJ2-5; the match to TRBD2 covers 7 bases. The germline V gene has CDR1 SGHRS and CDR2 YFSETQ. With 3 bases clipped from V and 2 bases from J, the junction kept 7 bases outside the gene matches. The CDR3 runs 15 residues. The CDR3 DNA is TGCGCCAGCAGCTCGGCGGGAGCGCCTCAAGAGACCCAGTACTTC. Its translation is CASSSAGAPQETQYF.

CDR3 DNA sequence: TGCAGTGCTAGAGGGACTAGCGGGGGTGAGCAGTTCTTC. This encodes CSARGTSGGEQFF. V gene TRBV20-1 combines with J gene TRBJ2-1; TRBD2 matches 13 bases. After removal of 1 base from V and 9 bases from J, the junction contained 0 bases not matched to a gene. The CDR3 length is 13 residues. The germline V gene has CDR1 DFQATT and CDR2 SNEGSKA (reference sequence).

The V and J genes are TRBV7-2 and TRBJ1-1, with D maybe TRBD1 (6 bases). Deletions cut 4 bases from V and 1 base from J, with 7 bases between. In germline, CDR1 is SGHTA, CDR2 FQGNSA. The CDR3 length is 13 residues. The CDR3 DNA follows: TGTGCCAGCAGCTGGACAGCGAACACTGAAGCTTTCTTT. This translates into CASSWTANTEAFF.

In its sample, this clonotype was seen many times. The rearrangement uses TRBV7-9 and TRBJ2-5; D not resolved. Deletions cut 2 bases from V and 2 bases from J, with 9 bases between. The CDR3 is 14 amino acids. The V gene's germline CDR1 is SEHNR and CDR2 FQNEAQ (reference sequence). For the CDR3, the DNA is TGTGCCAGCAGCTTATCGTACTGGCAAGAGACCCAGTACTTC. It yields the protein CASSLSYWQETQYF.

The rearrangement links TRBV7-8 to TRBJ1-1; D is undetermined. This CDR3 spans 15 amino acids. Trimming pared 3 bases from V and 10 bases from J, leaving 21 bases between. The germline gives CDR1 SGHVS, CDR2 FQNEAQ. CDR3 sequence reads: CASSLASLSTEGAFF. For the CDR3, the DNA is TGTGCCAGCAGCTTGGCGTCCCTGTCAACTGAAGGAGCTTTCTTT.

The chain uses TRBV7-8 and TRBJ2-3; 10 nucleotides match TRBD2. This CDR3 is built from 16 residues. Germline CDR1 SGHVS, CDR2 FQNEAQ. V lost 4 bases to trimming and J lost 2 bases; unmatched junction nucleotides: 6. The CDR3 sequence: CASSSQLAGNTDTQYF. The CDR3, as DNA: TGTGCCAGCAGCTCCCAACTAGCGGGGAACACAGATACGCAGTATTTT.

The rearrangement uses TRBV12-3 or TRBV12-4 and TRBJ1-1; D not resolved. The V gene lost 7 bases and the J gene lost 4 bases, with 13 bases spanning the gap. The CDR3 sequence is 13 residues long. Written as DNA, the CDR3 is TGTGCCAGCACCCGACGGGTAGGCACTGAAGCTTTCTTT. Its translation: CASTRRVGTEAFF.

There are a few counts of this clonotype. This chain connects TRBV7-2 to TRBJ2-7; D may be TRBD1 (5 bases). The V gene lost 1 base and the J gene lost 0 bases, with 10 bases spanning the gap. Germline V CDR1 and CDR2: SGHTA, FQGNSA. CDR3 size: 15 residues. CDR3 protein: CASSLGQGDSYEQYF. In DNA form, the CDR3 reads TGTGCCAGCAGCTTAGGGCAGGGCGACTCCTACGAGCAGTACTTC. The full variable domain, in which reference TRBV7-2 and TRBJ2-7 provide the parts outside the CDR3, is GAGVSQSPSNKVTEKGKDVELRCDPISGHTALYWYRQSLGQGLEFLIYFQGNSAPDKSGLPSDRFSAERTGGSVSTLTIQRTQQEDSAVYLCASSLGQGDSYEQYFGPGTRLTVT.

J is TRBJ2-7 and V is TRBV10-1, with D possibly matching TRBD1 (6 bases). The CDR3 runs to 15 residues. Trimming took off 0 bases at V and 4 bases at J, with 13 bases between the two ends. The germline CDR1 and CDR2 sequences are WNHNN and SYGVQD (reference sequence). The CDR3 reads CASSESGQIPYEQYF. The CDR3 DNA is TGCGCCAGCAGTGAGTCAGGACAGATACCATACGAGCAGTACTTC.

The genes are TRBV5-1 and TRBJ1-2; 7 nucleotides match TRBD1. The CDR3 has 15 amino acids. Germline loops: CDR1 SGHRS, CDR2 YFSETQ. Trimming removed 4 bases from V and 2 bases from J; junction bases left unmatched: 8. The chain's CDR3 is CASSARDSENYGYTF. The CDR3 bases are TGCGCCAGCAGCGCCCGGGACAGCGAGAACTATGGCTACACCTTC.

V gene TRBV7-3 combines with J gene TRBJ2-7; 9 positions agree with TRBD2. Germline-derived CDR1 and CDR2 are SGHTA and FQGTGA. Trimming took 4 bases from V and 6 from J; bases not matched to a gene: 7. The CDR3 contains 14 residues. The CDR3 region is CASSSLAGEGEQYF. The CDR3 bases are TGTGCCAGCAGCTCATTAGCGGGAGAGGGCGAGCAGTACTTC.

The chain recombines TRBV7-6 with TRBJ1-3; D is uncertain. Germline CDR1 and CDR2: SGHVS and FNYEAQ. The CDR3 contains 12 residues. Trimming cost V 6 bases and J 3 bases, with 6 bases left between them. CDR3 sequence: CASRGYGNTIYF. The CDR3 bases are TGTGCCAGCAGGGGTTATGGAAACACCATATATTTT.

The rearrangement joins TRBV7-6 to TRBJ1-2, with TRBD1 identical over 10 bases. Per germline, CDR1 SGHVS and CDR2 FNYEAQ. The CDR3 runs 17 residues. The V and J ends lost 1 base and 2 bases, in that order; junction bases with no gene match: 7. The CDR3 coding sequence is TGTGCCAGCAGCTTAGACGAGACAGGGGGCCAGAACTATGGCTACACCTTC. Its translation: CASSLDETGGQNYGYTF.

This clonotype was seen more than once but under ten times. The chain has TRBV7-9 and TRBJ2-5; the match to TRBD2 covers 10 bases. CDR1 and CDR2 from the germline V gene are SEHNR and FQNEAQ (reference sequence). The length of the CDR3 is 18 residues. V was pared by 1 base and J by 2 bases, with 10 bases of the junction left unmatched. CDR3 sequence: CASSLVLGSGGFQETQYF. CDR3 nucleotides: TGTGCCAGCAGCTTAGTACTCGGTAGCGGGGGGTTTCAAGAGACCCAGTACTTC.

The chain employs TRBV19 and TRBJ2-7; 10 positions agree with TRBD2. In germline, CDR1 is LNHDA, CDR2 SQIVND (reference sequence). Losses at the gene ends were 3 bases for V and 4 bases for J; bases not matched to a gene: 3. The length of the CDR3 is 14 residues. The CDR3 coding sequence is TGTGCCAGTAGTATTTCTAGCGGGAGTTACGAGCAGTACTTC. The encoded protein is CASSISSGSYEQYF.

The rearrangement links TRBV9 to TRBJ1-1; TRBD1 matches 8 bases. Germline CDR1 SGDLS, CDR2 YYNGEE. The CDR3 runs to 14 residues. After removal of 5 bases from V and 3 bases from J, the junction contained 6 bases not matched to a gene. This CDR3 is CASRGTGGYTEAFF. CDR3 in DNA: TGTGCCAGCAGGGGTACAGGGGGTTACACTGAAGCTTTCTTT.

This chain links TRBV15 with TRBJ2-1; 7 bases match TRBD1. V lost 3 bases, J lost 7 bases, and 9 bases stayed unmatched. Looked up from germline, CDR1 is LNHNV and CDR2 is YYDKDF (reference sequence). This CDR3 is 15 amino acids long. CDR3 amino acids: CATSRKRQGSNEQFF. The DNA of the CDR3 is TGTGCCACCAGCAGGAAAAGACAGGGTTCTAATGAGCAGTTCTTC.

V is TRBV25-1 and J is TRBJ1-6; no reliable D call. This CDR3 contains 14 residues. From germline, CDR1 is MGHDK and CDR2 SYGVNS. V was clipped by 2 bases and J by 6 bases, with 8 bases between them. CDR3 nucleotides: TGTGCCAGCAGTGAAGGACGGTCTAATTCACCCCTCCACTTT. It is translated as CASSEGRSNSPLHF.

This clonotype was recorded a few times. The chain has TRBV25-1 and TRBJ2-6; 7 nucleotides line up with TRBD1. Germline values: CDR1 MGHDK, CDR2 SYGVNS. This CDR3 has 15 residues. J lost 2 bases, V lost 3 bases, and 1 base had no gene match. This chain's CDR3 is CASSETGTGANVLTF. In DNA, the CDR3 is TGTGCCAGCAGTGAGACAGGGACTGGGGCCAACGTCCTGACTTTC.

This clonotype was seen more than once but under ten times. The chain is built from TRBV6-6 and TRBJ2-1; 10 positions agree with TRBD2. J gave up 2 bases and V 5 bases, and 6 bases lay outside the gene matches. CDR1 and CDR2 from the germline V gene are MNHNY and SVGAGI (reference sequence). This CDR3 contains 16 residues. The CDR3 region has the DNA TGTGCCAGCAGTACCCGGACTAGCGGAACCTACAATGAGCAGTTCTTC. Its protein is CASSTRTSGTYNEQFF.

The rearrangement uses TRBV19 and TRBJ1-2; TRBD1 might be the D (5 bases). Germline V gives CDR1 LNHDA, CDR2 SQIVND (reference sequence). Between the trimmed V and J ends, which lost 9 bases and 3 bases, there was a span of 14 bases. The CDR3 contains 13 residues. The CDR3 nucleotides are TGTGCCAGCAGCTCCCGGGGGTACTATGGCTACACCTTC. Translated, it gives CASSSRGYYGYTF.

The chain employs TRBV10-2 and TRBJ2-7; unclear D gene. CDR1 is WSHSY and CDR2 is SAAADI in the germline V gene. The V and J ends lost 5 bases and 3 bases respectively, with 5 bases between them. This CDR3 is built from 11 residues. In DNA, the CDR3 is TGCGCCAGCAGTATTGGCTACGAGCAGTACTTC. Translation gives CASSIGYEQYF.

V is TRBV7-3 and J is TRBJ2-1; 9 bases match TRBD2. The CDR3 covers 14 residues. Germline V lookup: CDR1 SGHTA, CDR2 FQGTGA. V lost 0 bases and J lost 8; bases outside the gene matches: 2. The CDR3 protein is CASSLTRTSDEQFF. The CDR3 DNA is TGTGCCAGCAGCTTAACTAGGACTAGCGATGAGCAGTTCTTC. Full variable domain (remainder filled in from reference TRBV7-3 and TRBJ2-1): GAGVSQTPSNKVTEKGKYVELRCDPISGHTALYWYRQSLGQGPEFLIYFQGTGAADDSGLPNDRFFAVRPEGSVSTLKIQRTERGDSAVYLCASSLTRTSDEQFFGPGTRLTVL.

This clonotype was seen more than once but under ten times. This chain's CDR3 is CATMLAGAYNEQFF. CDR3 sequence (DNA): TGTGCCACCATGTTGGCGGGAGCCTACAATGAGCAGTTCTTC. The rearrangement links TRBV15 to TRBJ2-1; 7 nucleotides agree with TRBD2. The germline gives CDR1 LNHNV, CDR2 YYDKDF (reference sequence). Trimming removed 7 bases from V and 2 bases from J; junction bases left unmatched: 5. CDR3 length equals 14 residues.

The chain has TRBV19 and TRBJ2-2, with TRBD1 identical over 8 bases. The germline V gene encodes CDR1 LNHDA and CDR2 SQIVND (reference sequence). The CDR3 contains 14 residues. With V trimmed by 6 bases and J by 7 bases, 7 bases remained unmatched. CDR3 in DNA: TGTGCCAGTAGAACAGGGGGTAGTATCGGGGAGCTGTTTTTT. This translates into CASRTGGSIGELFF.

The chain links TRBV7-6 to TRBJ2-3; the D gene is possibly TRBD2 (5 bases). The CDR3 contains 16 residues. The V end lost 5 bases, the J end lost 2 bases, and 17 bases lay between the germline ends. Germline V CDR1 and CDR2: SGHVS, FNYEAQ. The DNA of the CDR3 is TGTGCCAGCAGCCTCACAACGGGCGGGTACACAGATACGCAGTATTTT. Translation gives CASSLTTGGYTDTQYF.

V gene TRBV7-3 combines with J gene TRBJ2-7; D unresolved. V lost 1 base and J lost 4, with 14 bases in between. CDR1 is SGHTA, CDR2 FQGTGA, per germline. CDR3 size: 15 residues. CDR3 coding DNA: TGTGCCAGCAGCTTAATCCCGGAGCTGTCGTACGAGCAGTACTTC. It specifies CASSLIPELSYEQYF.

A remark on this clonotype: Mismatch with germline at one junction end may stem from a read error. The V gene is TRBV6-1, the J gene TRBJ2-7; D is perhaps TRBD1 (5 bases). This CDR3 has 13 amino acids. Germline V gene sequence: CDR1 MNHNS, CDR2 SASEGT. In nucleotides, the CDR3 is TGTGCCAGCAGGCCCGCCGGACACTACGAGCGGTACTTC. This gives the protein CASRPAGHYERYF.

CDR3 sequence (DNA): TGCGCCAGCAGCTTTTGGGACAGGTTTTATGGCTACACCTTC. It codes for CASSFWDRFYGYTF. V gene TRBV5-1 combines with J gene TRBJ1-2; 8 nucleotides match TRBD1. The CDR3 is 14 residues long. Germline values: CDR1 SGHRS, CDR2 YFSETQ. J was trimmed by 5 bases and V by 2 bases; bases with no gene match: 5.

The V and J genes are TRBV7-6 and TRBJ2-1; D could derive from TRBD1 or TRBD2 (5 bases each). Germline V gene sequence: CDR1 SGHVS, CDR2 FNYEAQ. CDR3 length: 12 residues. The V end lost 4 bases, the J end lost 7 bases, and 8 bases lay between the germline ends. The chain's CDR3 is CASSWDLNEQFF. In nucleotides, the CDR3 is TGTGCCAGCAGCTGGGACCTTAATGAGCAGTTCTTC.

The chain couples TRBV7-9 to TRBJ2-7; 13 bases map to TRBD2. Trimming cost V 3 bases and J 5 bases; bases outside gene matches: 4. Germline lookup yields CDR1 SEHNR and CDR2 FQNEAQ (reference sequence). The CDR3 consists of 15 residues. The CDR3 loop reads CASSFWTSGSDEQYF. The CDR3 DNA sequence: TGTGCCAGCAGCTTTTGGACTAGCGGGAGTGACGAGCAGTACTTC.

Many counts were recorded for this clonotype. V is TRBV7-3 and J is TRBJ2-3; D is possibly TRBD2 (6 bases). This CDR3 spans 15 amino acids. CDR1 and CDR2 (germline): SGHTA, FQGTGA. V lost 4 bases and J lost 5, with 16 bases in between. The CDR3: CASSSRLGQEDTQYF. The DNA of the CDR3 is TGTGCCAGCAGCTCCCGACTAGGTCAGGAAGATACGCAGTATTTT.